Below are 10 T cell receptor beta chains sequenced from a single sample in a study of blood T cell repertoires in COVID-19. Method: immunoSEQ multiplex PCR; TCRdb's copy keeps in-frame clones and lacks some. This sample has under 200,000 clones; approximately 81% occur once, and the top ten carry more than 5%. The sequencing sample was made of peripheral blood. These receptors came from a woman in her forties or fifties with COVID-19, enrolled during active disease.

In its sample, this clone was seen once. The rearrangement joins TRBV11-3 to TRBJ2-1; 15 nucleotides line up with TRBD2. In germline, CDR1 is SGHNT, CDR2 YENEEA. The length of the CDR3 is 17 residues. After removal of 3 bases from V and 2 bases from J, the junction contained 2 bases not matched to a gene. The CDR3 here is CASSFGLAGGAYNEQFF. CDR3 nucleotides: TGTGCCAGCAGCTTCGGACTAGCGGGGGGGGCCTACAATGAGCAGTTCTTC.

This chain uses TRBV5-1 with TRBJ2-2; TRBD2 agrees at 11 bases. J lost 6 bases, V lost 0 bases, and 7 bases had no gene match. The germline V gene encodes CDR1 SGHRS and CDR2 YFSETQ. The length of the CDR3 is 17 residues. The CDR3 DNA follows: TGCGCCAGCAGCTTGGACCTAGCGGGGGGCAACGCCGGGGAGCTGTTTTTT. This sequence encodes CASSLDLAGGNAGELFF.

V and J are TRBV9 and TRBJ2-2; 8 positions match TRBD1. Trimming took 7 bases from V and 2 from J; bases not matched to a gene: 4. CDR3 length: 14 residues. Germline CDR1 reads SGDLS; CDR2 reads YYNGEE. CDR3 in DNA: TGTGCCAGCGAGACAGGGGTTAACACCGGGGAGCTGTTTTTT. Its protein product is CASETGVNTGELFF.

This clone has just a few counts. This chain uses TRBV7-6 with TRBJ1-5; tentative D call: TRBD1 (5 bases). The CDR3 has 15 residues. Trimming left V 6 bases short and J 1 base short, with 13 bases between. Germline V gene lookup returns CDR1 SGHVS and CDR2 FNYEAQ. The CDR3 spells CASSPGSESNQPQHF. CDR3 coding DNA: TGTGCCAGCAGTCCAGGGTCAGAGAGCAATCAGCCCCAGCATTTT.

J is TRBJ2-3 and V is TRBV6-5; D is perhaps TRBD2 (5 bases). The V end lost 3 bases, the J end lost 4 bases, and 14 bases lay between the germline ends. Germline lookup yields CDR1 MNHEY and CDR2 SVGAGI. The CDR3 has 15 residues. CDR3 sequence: CASSYVGVGADTQYF. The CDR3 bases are TGTGCCAGCAGTTATGTGGGAGTGGGCGCAGATACGCAGTATTTT.

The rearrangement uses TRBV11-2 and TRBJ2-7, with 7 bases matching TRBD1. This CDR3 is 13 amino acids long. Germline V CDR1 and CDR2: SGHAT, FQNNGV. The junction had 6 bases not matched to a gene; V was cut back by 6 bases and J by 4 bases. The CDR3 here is CASRETGNYEQYF. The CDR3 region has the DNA TGTGCCAGCAGGGAGACAGGGAATTACGAGCAGTACTTC.

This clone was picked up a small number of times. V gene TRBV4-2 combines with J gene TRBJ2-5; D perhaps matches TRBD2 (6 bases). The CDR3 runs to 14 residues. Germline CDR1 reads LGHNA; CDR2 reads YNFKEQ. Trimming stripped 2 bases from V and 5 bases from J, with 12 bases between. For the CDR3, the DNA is TGTGCCAGCAGCCAAACGGGACTCGCGGAGACCCAGTACTTC. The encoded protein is CASSQTGLAETQYF.

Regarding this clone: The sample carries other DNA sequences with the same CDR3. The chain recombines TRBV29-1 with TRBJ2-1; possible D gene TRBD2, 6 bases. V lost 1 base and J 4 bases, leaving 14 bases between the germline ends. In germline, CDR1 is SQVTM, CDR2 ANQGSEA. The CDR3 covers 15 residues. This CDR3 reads CSVEAAGTAYNEQFF. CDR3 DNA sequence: TGCAGCGTTGAAGCGGCGGGGACTGCTTACAATGAGCAGTTCTTC.

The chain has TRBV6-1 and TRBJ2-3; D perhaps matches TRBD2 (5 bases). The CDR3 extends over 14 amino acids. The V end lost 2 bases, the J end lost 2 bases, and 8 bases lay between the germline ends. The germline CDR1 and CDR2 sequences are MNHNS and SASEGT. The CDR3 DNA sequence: TGTGCCAGCAGTGAACCCGACTACACAGATACGCAGTATTTT. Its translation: CASSEPDYTDTQYF.

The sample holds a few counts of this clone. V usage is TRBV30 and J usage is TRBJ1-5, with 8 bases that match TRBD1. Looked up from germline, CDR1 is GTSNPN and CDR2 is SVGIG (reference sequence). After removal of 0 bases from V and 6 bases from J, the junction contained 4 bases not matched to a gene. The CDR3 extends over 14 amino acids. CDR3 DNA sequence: TGTGCCTGGAGTGTAGAGGACAGGGCTCAGCCCCAGCATTTT. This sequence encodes CAWSVEDRAQPQHF.